This T cell receptor (beta chain) was retrieved from a study of T cell responses to AZD1222 COVID-19 vaccine. Study outcomes and limitations: Of the AZD1222 recipients, only 5 or 6 were seropositive at baseline. Two AZD1222 doses significantly raised spike-specific TCR breadth and depth over controls. White British donors predominated, females outnumbered males, and clonal diversity was possibly underestimated.

Clones were read by immunoSEQ multiplex PCR, and TCRdb kept only the in-frame ones, dropping some. The sample carries 160,000 or so clones, about 91% recorded once. In the case of this clone: The antigen is not known.

The CDR3 is made up of 13 amino acids. CDR1 is GTSNPN and CDR2 is SVGIG in the germline V gene (reference sequence). The ends were cut back, 2 bases at V and 6 bases at J, with 14 bases in the middle. The J gene is TRBJ2-7, the V gene TRBV30, with unresolved D. The source of this sequence is an adult in good health. This material consisted of peripheral blood, taken on day 0 of AZD1222 vaccination. The chain's CDR3 is CAWSPVGVREQYF. DNA for the CDR3: TGTGCCTGGAGTCCGGTTGGGGTTCGCGAGCAGTACTTC.